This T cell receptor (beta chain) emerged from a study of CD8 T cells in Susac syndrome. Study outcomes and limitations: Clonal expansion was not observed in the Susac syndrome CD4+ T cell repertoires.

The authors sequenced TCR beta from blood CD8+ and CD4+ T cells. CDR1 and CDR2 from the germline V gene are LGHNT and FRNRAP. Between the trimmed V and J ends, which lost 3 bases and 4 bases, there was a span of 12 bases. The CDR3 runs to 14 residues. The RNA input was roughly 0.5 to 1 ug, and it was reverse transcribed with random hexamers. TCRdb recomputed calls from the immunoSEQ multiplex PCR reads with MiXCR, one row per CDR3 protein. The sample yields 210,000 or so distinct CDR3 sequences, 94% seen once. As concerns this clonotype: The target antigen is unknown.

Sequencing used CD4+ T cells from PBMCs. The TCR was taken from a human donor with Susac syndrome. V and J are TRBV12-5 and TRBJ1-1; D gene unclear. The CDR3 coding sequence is TGTGCTAGTGGTTTCGGTTTGGTCCTCACTGAAGCTTTCTTT. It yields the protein CASGFGLVLTEAFF.